This T cell receptor (beta chain) emerged from a study of cytomegalovirus exposure and HLA in healthy donors (dated by TCRdb to about 2017). Looking at the study overall: According to a later analysis, one platform produced both the 120 validation repertoires and the roughly 640 repertoires of the first cohort. The study aimed to test whether signatures of past pathogen exposure could be identified by cataloging public T cell receptors. High-throughput TCR immunosequencing, statistical association of individual TCRs with disease status, and machine learning were combined to predict cytomegalovirus infection status. In addition to the first cohort of around 670 subjects, a separate validation cohort of approximately 110 different subjects was used.

The library was made by the immunoSEQ multiplex PCR assay. The original pipeline was this. A statistical classification framework was built for diagnosing cytomegalovirus status from the catalog of TCR beta chain sequences. Held by TCRdb, this immuneACCESS table contains in-frame sequences only and omits some clones. Under half of the omission traces to an unresolved V gene where checked; the cause of the rest is unknown. V and J calls and clone size are given by that table; D and trimming were obtained from the DNA. Recorded for this sample are approximately 200,000 clones; approximately 82% of them occurred a single time. The top ten hold around an eighth of the sample. Study-level results and caveats: The study gave a list of under 200 TCR beta chains associated with cytomegalovirus. Across donors, most TCR sequences were observed very rarely, whereas some public TCRs were present in many individuals. In vitro tests confirmed that three of the cytomegalovirus-associated TCR beta chains recognize cytomegalovirus antigens. A later analysis lacked HLA typing for the validation cohort, so it scored co-occurrence in that cohort across all 120 or so repertoires. The authors suggested that the approach could potentially be generalized to other disease states and immunological phenotypes. The classifier was reported to diagnose cytomegalovirus status with high specificity and sensitivity in both the original and validation cohorts. Of the cluster scores, 85% to 95% were above 0 in a later analysis, which found that TCRs clustered in the first cohort also tended to co-occur in the 95 to 150 validation repertoires.

From V the trimming removes 4 bases and from J it removes 2 bases, while the gene matches leave 9 bases of the junction unaccounted for. The CDR3 numbers 16 residues from cysteine through phenylalanine. This entry keeps only the CDR3 DNA: 48 bases, framed from base 1. The germline V gene yields SGHRS for CDR1 and YFSETQ for CDR2. Separate from the roughly 650-subject first cohort, the validation cohort of over 90 subjects was the group to which the donors belonged. In the case of this clone: It has no known antigen specificity. No base quality information exists; no much larger clone differs at one position.

Recombination linked TRBV5-1 to TRBJ2-3; 8 central nucleotides agree with TRBD2. This TCR came from a young woman in good health and CMV-seropositive. Sequenced material: PBMCs. The CDR3 has the sequence CASSLTLAEYTDTQYF. Here is the DNA: TGCGCCAGCAGCCTGACACTAGCGGAGTACACAGATACGCAGTATTTT. With the portions outside the CDR3 filled from the reference TRBV5-1 and TRBJ2-3 genes, the complete variable region becomes KAGVTQTPRYLIKTRGQQVTLSCSPISGHRSVSWYQQTPGQGLQFLFEYFSETQRNKGNFPGRFSGRQFSNSRSEMNVSTLELGDSALYLCASSLTLAEYTDTQYFGPGTRLTVL.